This T cell receptor beta chain was documented in a study of response to subunit inactivated influenza vaccine. General observations from the study: The authors offered the suggestion that each seasonal influenza vaccination recruits few new T cells.

This clonotype turned up a few times. Its cognate antigen is unknown. The V and J ends lost 5 bases and 0 bases respectively, with 7 bases between them. The CDR3 runs 13 residues. Germline CDR1 and CDR2: SGHTA and FQGNSA. From the RT-PCR reads, TCRdb called clonotypes with MiXCR, one entry per CDR3 protein. The data contain fewer than 750,000 distinct CDR3 sequences, 13% to 15% of them singletons. J is TRBJ1-1 and V is TRBV7-2; D remains ambiguous. This clonotype was sampled from a man in his fifties who received an inactivated influenza vaccine. Material: PBMCs from blood, obtained about 12 days after vaccination. DNA of the CDR3: TGTGCCAGCAGCCCTCAGCTGAACACTGAAGCTTTCTTT. Its translation: CASSPQLNTEAFF.